This T cell receptor (beta chain) was obtained from a study of blood T cell repertoires in COVID-19. About the research overall: Samples of COVID-19 (acute and convalescent) were obtained from the United States, Italy and Spain. Nucleic acid was either cDNA or gDNA, and it came from T cells, B-cell-depleted T cells, or PBMCs.

Original analysis: Amplification from reference gene primers served as the basis for estimated nucleated cell counts. Produced via immunoSEQ multiplex PCR; TCRdb's table is partial and in-frame only. V and J calls and clone size are given by that table; D and trimming were obtained from the DNA. The sample consists of 98,000 or so clones, more than 80% of them appearing once. Trimming took off 3 bases at V and 4 bases at J, with 16 bases between the two ends. This CDR3 is built from 15 residues. Germline V gene sequence: CDR1 SGHRS, CDR2 YFSETQ. Sequencing used peripheral blood. This chain uses TRBV5-1 with TRBJ1-1; no firm D call. The TCR was taken from a man aged 55 to 70 with acute or convalescent COVID-19. The DNA for the CDR3 is TGCGCCAGCAGCTACGGACGGATCGGGAGCACTGAAGCTTTCTTT. The encoded protein is CASSYGRIGSTEAFF.